This is a list of T cell receptor beta chains from one sample in a study of breast tumors, draining lymph nodes, adjacent tissues. TCRdb fed the multiplex PCR reads into MiXCR, producing one record per CDR3 protein. The table records 150,000 to 250,000 distinct CDR3 sequences, approximately 31% of them present only once. Sample: axillary lymph node tissue. The receptors stem from a female donor with breast cancer. Some clones in this sample may be carry-over from other donors' samples. Both conserved end residues are part of each CDR3. D genes are given only for firm matches. Clone size is stated in some rows and not others, as once, few, many or a class when expanded.

j_call: TRBJ2-3; d_call: -; clone_size: many; v_call: TRBV29-1; cdr3_nt: TGCAGCGTTGATGGGACATATAGGGGCACAGATACGCAGTATTTT; cdr3_aa: CSVDGTYRGTDTQYF
j_call: TRBJ1-1; d_call: -; clone_size: few; v_call: TRBV9; cdr3_nt: TGTGCCAGCAGCGTCGGCTTGAGCACTGAAGCTTTCTTT; cdr3_aa: CASSVGLSTEAFF
j_call: TRBJ1-3; d_call: -; clone_size: few; v_call: TRBV6-2/TRBV6-3; cdr3_nt: TGTGCCAGCCGTCAGGGGAACTCTGGAAACACCATATATTTT; cdr3_aa: CASRQGNSGNTIYF
j_call: TRBJ2-1; d_call: TRBD2; clone_size: -; v_call: TRBV20-1; cdr3_nt: TGCAGTGCTAGAGGACCCAGCGGGAGTAAAGGTGAGCAGTTCTTC; cdr3_aa: CSARGPSGSKGEQFF
j_call: TRBJ2-7; d_call: TRBD1; clone_size: many; v_call: TRBV18; cdr3_nt: TGTGCCAGCTCACCGGGACAGGGGGACGAGCAGTACTTC; cdr3_aa: CASSPGQGDEQYF
j_call: TRBJ2-6; d_call: -; clone_size: many; v_call: TRBV29-1; cdr3_nt: TGCAGCGTTGAACATGGGTCTGGGGCCAACGTCCTGACTTTC; cdr3_aa: CSVEHGSGANVLTF
j_call: TRBJ1-4; d_call: -; clone_size: many; v_call: TRBV28; cdr3_nt: TGTGCCAGCAGTCCGAGGGAAAAACTGTTTTTT; cdr3_aa: CASSPREKLFF
j_call: TRBJ2-1; d_call: -; clone_size: -; v_call: TRBV11-3; cdr3_nt: TGTGCCAGCAGCTTAGTGGCGGGGGCCCGCAATGAGCAGTTCTTC; cdr3_aa: CASSLVAGARNEQFF
j_call: TRBJ1-6; d_call: -; clone_size: many; v_call: TRBV9; cdr3_nt: TGTGCCAGCAGCGTAGGGGGGGGCATAAATTCACCCCTCCACTTT; cdr3_aa: CASSVGGGINSPLHF
j_call: TRBJ2-3; d_call: -; clone_size: many; v_call: TRBV9; cdr3_nt: TGTGCCAGCAGCGTAGAGTTGGCAGATACGCAGTATTTT; cdr3_aa: CASSVELADTQYF
j_call: TRBJ2-7; d_call: -; clone_size: many; v_call: TRBV28; cdr3_nt: TGTGCCAGCACCTTTGGACAGTCCTACGAGCAGTACTTC; cdr3_aa: CASTFGQSYEQYF
j_call: TRBJ2-7; d_call: -; clone_size: many; v_call: TRBV11-2; cdr3_nt: TGTGCCAGCAGCTTAGCATCAGGGCAGTCCTACGAGCAGTACTTC; cdr3_aa: CASSLASGQSYEQYF
j_call: TRBJ1-3; d_call: TRBD1; clone_size: many; v_call: TRBV6-1; cdr3_nt: TGTGCCAGCAGTAAGACAGGGGGAACTGGAAACACCATATATTTT; cdr3_aa: CASSKTGGTGNTIYF
j_call: TRBJ1-6; d_call: TRBD1; clone_size: many; v_call: TRBV7-8; cdr3_nt: TGTGCCAGCAGCGTCCGGGACAGCGAAGGGTCACCCCTCCACTTT; cdr3_aa: CASSVRDSEGSPLHF
j_call: TRBJ2-1; d_call: -; clone_size: many; v_call: TRBV2; cdr3_nt: TGTGCCAGCAAGGTGGGAGCCTACAATGAGCAGTTCTTC; cdr3_aa: CASKVGAYNEQFF
j_call: TRBJ2-1; d_call: -; clone_size: many; v_call: TRBV11-2; cdr3_nt: TGTGCCAGCAGCTTAGGTGGTTCACCCTACAATGAGCAGTTCTTC; cdr3_aa: CASSLGGSPYNEQFF
j_call: TRBJ2-6; d_call: -; clone_size: many; v_call: TRBV6-2/TRBV6-3; cdr3_nt: TGTGCCAGCAGATCAGGCAGGGTCCTGAGCTCTGGGGCCAACGTCCTGACTTTC; cdr3_aa: CASRSGRVLSSGANVLTF
j_call: TRBJ1-2; d_call: TRBD1; clone_size: few; v_call: TRBV28; cdr3_nt: TGTGCCAGCAGACCAACCCATGGACAGGGTGTCAGCTACACCTTC; cdr3_aa: CASRPTHGQGVSYTF
j_call: TRBJ1-5; d_call: -; clone_size: -; v_call: TRBV6-1; cdr3_nt: TGTGCCTGCCGGACAGAATTCAACCAGCCCCAGCATTTT; cdr3_aa: CACRTEFNQPQHF
j_call: TRBJ2-5; d_call: -; clone_size: many; v_call: TRBV10-2; cdr3_nt: TGCGCCAGCACCGACGGGGGCCTAGAGACCCAGTACTTC; cdr3_aa: CASTDGGLETQYF
j_call: TRBJ1-2; d_call: -; clone_size: -; v_call: TRBV6-5; cdr3_nt: TGTGCCAGCAGTTACTCCACAGGGACTGGAAACACCTTC; cdr3_aa: CASSYSTGTGNTF
j_call: TRBJ2-1; d_call: TRBD1; clone_size: -; v_call: TRBV18; cdr3_nt: TGTGCCAGCTCGCTCGGACAGGGCGCCGTCAATGAGCAGTTCTTC; cdr3_aa: CASSLGQGAVNEQFF
j_call: TRBJ2-6; d_call: -; clone_size: many; v_call: TRBV10-3; cdr3_nt: TGTGCCATCAGCCAGGGGCAGGCCGCTGACGCCAACGTCCTGACTTTC; cdr3_aa: CAISQGQAADANVLTF
j_call: TRBJ2-3; d_call: -; clone_size: many; v_call: TRBV7-2; cdr3_nt: TGTGCCAGCAGCTTGGCCCTGACTGGGGATACGCAGTATTTT; cdr3_aa: CASSLALTGDTQYF
j_call: TRBJ1-1; d_call: TRBD1; clone_size: -; v_call: TRBV9; cdr3_nt: TGTGCCAGCAGTGTGGGACAGACGAACACTGAAGCTTCCTTT; cdr3_aa: CASSVGQTNTEASF
j_call: TRBJ2-2; d_call: TRBD1; clone_size: -; v_call: TRBV30; cdr3_nt: TGTGCCTGGAGTGGGGACAGGGTGGGTGGAGCCGGGGAGCTGTTTTTT; cdr3_aa: CAWSGDRVGGAGELFF
j_call: TRBJ2-3; d_call: -; clone_size: many; v_call: TRBV2; cdr3_nt: TGTGCCAGCATGGGTTATACGGGGGCAGATACGCAGTATTTT; cdr3_aa: CASMGYTGADTQYF
j_call: TRBJ2-1; d_call: TRBD1; clone_size: many; v_call: TRBV6-1; cdr3_nt: TGTGCCACCGACCGACAGGGTAACTACAATGAGCAGTTCTTC; cdr3_aa: CATDRQGNYNEQFF